The 6 T cell receptor beta chains given below trace back to one sample, sequenced in a study of shared clonotypes between healthy human individuals (dated by TCRdb to the early 2020s). Libraries were constructed by the immunoSEQ multiplex PCR assay. TCRdb's version of the immuneACCESS table is confined to in-frame rearrangements and falls short of the full clone set. An unresolved V gene accounts for under half of the shortfall where checked; the remainder is of unknown origin. The sample profile shows 2,100,000 or so clones; roughly 95% of them were found once. Roughly 0.13% of the sample lies in the top ten. Sequencing used naive CD4+ T cells sorted from blood. Sample cell subset or site, as interpreted from the label and publication: CD45RA+ positively selected. The origin of the receptors is a man aged 18 to 30 in good health.

The V call is TRBV18, the J call TRBJ2-4; maybe TRBD2 (5 bases). Germline loops: CDR1 KGHSH, CDR2 LQKENI. The V gene lost 3 bases and the J gene lost 5 bases, with 17 bases spanning the gap. The CDR3 length is 16 residues. The CDR3 loop is CASSPRELTFENIQYF. DNA for the CDR3: TGTGCCAGCTCACCCCGGGAACTAACATTCGAAAACATTCAGTACTTC.

V and J are TRBV30 and TRBJ1-1; D not resolved. V lost 4 bases, J lost 0 bases, and 12 bases lay in between. Germline V gene lookup returns CDR1 GTSNPN and CDR2 SVGIG (reference sequence). CDR3 size: 14 residues. The CDR3 DNA reads as TGTGCCTGGACCTTTGACACGTTGAACACTGAAGCTTTCTTT. It encodes CAWTFDTLNTEAFF.

The rearrangement uses TRBV2 and TRBJ1-1, with a weak D call TRBD1 (5 bases). Germline V gene data show CDR1 as SNHLY and CDR2 as FYNNEI. V was cut by 7 bases and J by 4 bases, with 13 bases left in between. This CDR3 region has 13 residues. The CDR3 here is CASIGRDPTEAFF. As DNA, the CDR3 is TGTGCCAGCATCGGCAGGGATCCCACTGAAGCTTTCTTT.

The genes are TRBV5-1 and TRBJ2-1; D unresolved. Germline CDR1 SGHRS, CDR2 YFSETQ. The CDR3 is 13 amino acids. Trimming shortened V by 1 base and J by 3 bases, and 5 bases separated the two germline ends. The CDR3 coding sequence is TGCGCCAGCAGCTTGCCAAACTACAATGAGCAGTTCTTC. Residues: CASSLPNYNEQFF.

This chain joins TRBV28 and TRBJ1-5; 7 nucleotides align to TRBD1. The germline gives CDR1 MDHEN, CDR2 SYDVKM. The CDR3 loop spans 18 amino acids. V lost 6 bases, J lost 0 bases, and 14 bases stayed unmatched. The CDR3 DNA follows: TGTGCCAGCAGGATGACCCCCCCGACAGGGTATAGCAATCAGCCCCAGCATTTT. Translating it yields CASRMTPPTGYSNQPQHF.

The gene calls are TRBV11-2 and TRBJ2-1, with 7 bases that match TRBD2. Losses at the gene ends were 1 base for V and 7 bases for J; bases not matched to a gene: 13. CDR3 length: 17 amino acids. Germline values: CDR1 SGHAT, CDR2 FQNNGV. The CDR3 region is CASSLVASGGLKNEQFF. The CDR3 nucleotides read TGTGCCAGCAGCTTAGTGGCTAGCGGAGGGTTAAAGAATGAGCAGTTCTTC.